One sample yielded the 21 T cell receptor beta chains listed below, sequenced in a study of CD8+ T cells in alopecia areata. Treatment in this sample: oral pan-JAK inhibitor, 5-10 mg twice daily. RNA, once extracted, was reverse transcribed into cDNA for use as the sequencing template. The protocol was immunoSEQ multiplex PCR, while the TCRdb copy is restricted to in-frame clones and leaves out a portion. The sample comprises 100,000 to 150,000 clones, 61% of which are singletons, and roughly 5% rests with the top ten. Sequenced material: CD4+ T cells sorted from blood, taken at week 4, from a patient treated with tofacitinib. Receptor source: a human donor with alopecia areata.

This clone has more than one count but fewer than ten. The chain couples TRBV29-1 to TRBJ1-2; weak D call: TRBD1 (5 bases). Germline V gene data show CDR1 as SQVTM and CDR2 as ANQGSEA. CDR3 length: 13 amino acids. V was pared by 5 bases and J by 8 bases, with 18 bases between. CDR3 coding DNA: TGCAGCGTTTCGGTTGAGGGGTTAAGGGGCTACACCTTC. It specifies CSVSVEGLRGYTF.

This clone has only a few counts. The J gene is TRBJ2-7, the V gene TRBV11-1; D may correspond to TRBD1 or TRBD2 (5 bases each). Trimming shortened V by 5 bases and J by 0 bases, and 14 bases separated the two germline ends. Germline CDR1 is SGHAT and CDR2 is FQDESV (reference sequence). The CDR3 is 15 amino acids. CDR3 in amino acids: CASSEPGRSSYEQYF. Here the CDR3 DNA reads TGTGCCAGCAGCGAACCGGGACGGAGCTCCTACGAGCAGTACTTC.

The chain employs TRBV4-1 and TRBJ1-1; a possible D gene is TRBD1 (5 bases). This CDR3 spans 16 amino acids. CDR1 is MGHRA, CDR2 YSYEKL, per germline. Trimming stripped 0 bases from V and 3 bases from J, with 14 bases between. The DNA of the CDR3 is TGCGCCAGCAGCCAAGAAGGGGCAGGGCGGCACACTGAAGCTTTCTTT. As protein: CASSQEGAGRHTEAFF.

The chain joins TRBV29-1 to TRBJ2-2; 9 bases are a match to TRBD1. From germline, CDR1 is SQVTM and CDR2 ANQGSEA. This CDR3 has 13 residues. With 6 bases clipped from V and 6 bases from J, the junction kept 5 bases outside the gene matches. The CDR3 DNA follows: TGCAGCGTGTGGACAGGGGCCCCCGGGGAGCTGTTTTTT. It yields the protein CSVWTGAPGELFF.

The rearrangement joins TRBV7-3 to TRBJ2-3; the D gene is possibly TRBD1 (5 bases). CDR1 and CDR2 from the germline V gene are SGHTA and FQGTGA. This CDR3 is 13 amino acids long. Trimming removed 5 bases at V and 1 base at J, with 7 bases between. CDR3 loop: CASSLQGTDTQYF. The CDR3, as DNA: TGTGCCAGCAGCCTACAGGGCACAGATACGCAGTATTTT.

The chain joins TRBV7-9 to TRBJ2-7, with 9 nucleotides matching TRBD2. Germline V gives CDR1 SEHNR, CDR2 FQNEAQ (reference sequence). The CDR3 extends over 14 amino acids. The ends lost 3 bases at V and 5 bases at J; junction bases unmatched: 5. Here the CDR3 DNA reads TGTGCCAGCAGCTTTAGCGGGAGTCGCGACGAGCAGTACTTC. This gives the protein CASSFSGSRDEQYF.

This clone came up a few times. The sample has other DNA sequences that encode this CDR3 too. The chain is built from TRBV5-1 and TRBJ2-3; D unresolved. Germline V gene data show CDR1 as SGHRS and CDR2 as YFSETQ. Deletions cut 0 bases from V and 0 bases from J, with 2 bases between. The CDR3 runs 13 residues. The CDR3 protein is CASSLGSTDTQYF. The CDR3 DNA follows: TGCGCCAGCAGCTTGGGTAGCACAGATACGCAGTATTTT. The entire variable domain, with the rest obtained from reference TRBV5-1 and TRBJ2-3, is as follows: KAGVTQTPRYLIKTRGQQVTLSCSPISGHRSVSWYQQTPGQGLQFLFEYFSETQRNKGNFPGRFSGRQFSNSRSEMNVSTLELGDSALYLCASSLGSTDTQYFGPGTRLTVL.

The rearrangement links TRBV2 to TRBJ1-5; a possible D gene is TRBD1 (6 bases). The CDR3 length is 15 residues. With 3 bases removed from V and 4 bases from J, the gap between germline ends came to 13 bases. The germline V gene has CDR1 SNHLY and CDR2 FYNNEI. The CDR3 nucleotides read TGTGCCAGCAGTGACGGGGGGCAGGGGAATCAGCCCCAGCATTTT. This gives the protein CASSDGGQGNQPQHF.

The chain recombines TRBV18 with TRBJ2-7; D gene unclear. Trimming stripped 4 bases from V and 3 bases from J, with 7 bases between. CDR1 is KGHSH and CDR2 is LQKENI in the germline V gene. CDR3 length equals 12 residues. The CDR3 DNA reads TGTGCCAGCTCACGGGCAGACTACGAGCAGTACTTC. As protein: CASSRADYEQYF.

This chain connects TRBV10-3 to TRBJ2-1, with 11 bases matching TRBD2. CDR3 size: 15 residues. V dropped 6 bases and J dropped 7; count of bases not matched to a gene: 8. From germline, CDR1 is ENHRY and CDR2 SYGVKD. The CDR3 nucleotides are TGTGCCATCAGACTTAGCGGGGGGGAAGAGAATGAGCAGTTCTTC. Translating gives CAIRLSGGEENEQFF.

The V call is TRBV5-6, the J call TRBJ1-2; D not resolved. The CDR3 has 12 amino acids. The germline CDR1 and CDR2 sequences are SGHDT and YYEEEE. V lost 7 bases and J lost 3, with 10 bases in between. As DNA, the CDR3 is TGTGCCAGCCGCCGGGGAGACTATGGCTACACCTTC. Its translation is CASRRGDYGYTF.

The chain uses TRBV5-1 and TRBJ2-1; D remains ambiguous. The length of the CDR3 is 16 residues. The V gene's germline CDR1 is SGHRS and CDR2 YFSETQ. Trimming stripped 4 bases from V and 7 bases from J, with 21 bases between. The CDR3 loop reads CASSTDPTTRTNEQFF. In DNA form, the CDR3 reads TGCGCCAGCAGCACCGACCCGACCACCCGCACGAATGAGCAGTTCTTC.

This chain joins TRBV30 and TRBJ1-1, with 9 positions matching TRBD1. The germline V gene has CDR1 GTSNPN and CDR2 SVGIG (reference sequence). Germline trimming cut 2 bases from V and 1 base from J; bases unmatched to any gene: 8. The CDR3 loop spans 16 amino acids. CDR3 region: CAWSRRRGQGNTEAFF. CDR3 in DNA: TGTGCCTGGAGTCGTCGTAGGGGACAGGGGAACACTGAAGCTTTCTTT.

Only a few counts were recorded for this clone. The junction differs from germline at one of its ends, possibly a read error. V and J are TRBV7-9 and TRBJ2-5; 9 bases are a match to TRBD1. This CDR3 region has 17 residues. Germline V gene sequence: CDR1 SEHNR, CDR2 FQNEAQ (reference sequence). For the CDR3, the DNA is TGCGCCAGCAGCCAAGATCGGGACAGGGATGGTTGGAGGACCCAGTACTTC. Translated, it gives CASSQDRDRDGWRTQYF.

This clone was found a few times. The chain is built from TRBV5-1 and TRBJ2-3, with D possibly being TRBD2 (5 bases). Germline V lookup: CDR1 SGHRS, CDR2 YFSETQ. The CDR3 length is 14 residues. The V gene lost 1 base and the J gene lost 0 bases, with 6 bases spanning the gap. The CDR3 spells CASSLWRSTDTQYF. The CDR3 DNA sequence: TGCGCCAGCAGCTTGTGGAGGAGCACAGATACGCAGTATTTT.

This clone was seen a single time. The gene calls are TRBV29-1 and TRBJ2-3, with a weak D call TRBD1 (6 bases). CDR3 length: 13 amino acids. The germline CDR1 and CDR2 sequences are SQVTM and ANQGSEA. Trimming removed 6 bases from V and 2 bases from J, with 12 bases in between. In DNA form, the CDR3 reads TGCAGCGTCCTACGGGACACCACAGATACGCAGTATTTT. This sequence encodes CSVLRDTTDTQYF.

V is TRBV4-3 and J is TRBJ2-2; D unclear. This CDR3 has 16 amino acids. The germline CDR1 and CDR2 sequences are LGHNA and YSLEER. Trimming removed 0 bases at V and 1 base at J, with 9 bases between. The CDR3 nucleotides read TGCGCCAGCAGCCAAGATGGGCAGAAGAACACCGGGGAGCTGTTTTTT. It is translated as CASSQDGQKNTGELFF.

This clone was picked up a small number of times. The rearrangement joins TRBV28 to TRBJ2-7, with a possible D match to TRBD2 (5 bases). From germline, CDR1 is MDHEN and CDR2 SYDVKM. V was trimmed by 7 bases and J by 2 bases, leaving 12 bases between them. The length of the CDR3 is 13 residues. CDR3 coding DNA: TGTGCCAGCATCCAGGCGGGTACCTACGAGCAGTACTTC. The encoded protein is CASIQAGTYEQYF.

This clone was found a few times. This chain connects TRBV28 to TRBJ2-2; D gene ambiguous. The CDR3 spans 12 residues. Germline loops: CDR1 MDHEN, CDR2 SYDVKM. V gave up 0 bases and J gave up 7 bases, with 3 bases separating them. CDR3 sequence: CASSLWGGELFF. CDR3 DNA: TGTGCCAGCAGTTTATGGGGCGGGGAGCTGTTTTTT. Combining the CDR3 with reference TRBV28 and TRBJ2-2 gives the whole variable domain DVKVTQSSRYLVKRTGEKVFLECVQDMDHENMFWYRQDPGLGLRLIYFSYDVKMKEKGDIPEGYSVSREKKERFSLILESASTNQTSMYLCASSLWGGELFFGEGSRLTVL.

The chain links TRBV4-1 to TRBJ2-2; 9 bases fit TRBD1. CDR3 size: 15 residues. Losses at the gene ends were 4 bases for V and 5 bases for J; bases not matched to a gene: 5. Germline CDR1 MGHRA, CDR2 YSYEKL. Here the CDR3 DNA reads TGCGCCAGCAGCCTACCGGGACAGGGTACCGGGGAGCTGTTTTTT. Amino acids: CASSLPGQGTGELFF.

This clone was recorded a few times. The rearrangement links TRBV29-1 to TRBJ2-3, with TRBD1 matching over 9 bases. The CDR3 has 13 residues. Germline V lookup: CDR1 SQVTM, CDR2 ANQGSEA. The J segment lost 1 base and the V segment lost 4 bases, leaving 0 bases of the junction unmatched. The CDR3 sequence is CSVGTGGTDTQYF. The CDR3 region has the DNA TGCAGCGTTGGGACAGGGGGCACAGATACGCAGTATTTT.